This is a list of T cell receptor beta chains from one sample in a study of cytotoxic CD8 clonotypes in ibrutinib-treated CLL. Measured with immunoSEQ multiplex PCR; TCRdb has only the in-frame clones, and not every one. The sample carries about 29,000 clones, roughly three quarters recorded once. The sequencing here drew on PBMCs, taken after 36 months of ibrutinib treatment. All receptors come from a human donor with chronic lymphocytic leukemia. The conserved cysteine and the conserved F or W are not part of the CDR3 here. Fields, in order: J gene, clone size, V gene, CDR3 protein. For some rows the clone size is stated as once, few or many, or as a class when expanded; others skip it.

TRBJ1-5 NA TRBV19 ASSLQGFNQPQH
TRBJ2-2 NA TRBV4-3 ASSQDPTSQGPGELF
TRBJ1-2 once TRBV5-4 ASSLVADLSYGYT
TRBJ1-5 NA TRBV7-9 ASSLTGTEGQPQH
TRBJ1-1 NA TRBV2 ASTQEMNTEAF
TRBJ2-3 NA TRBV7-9 ASSSRGPDTQY
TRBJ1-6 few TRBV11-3 ASSWRGRISPLH
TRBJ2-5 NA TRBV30 ATGRGETQY
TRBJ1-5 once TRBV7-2 ASSPGRDSRNQPQH
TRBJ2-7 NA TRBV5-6 ASSLGGQFYEQY
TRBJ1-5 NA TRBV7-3 ASSLNSVHQPQH
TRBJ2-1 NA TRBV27 ASSYPGTYNEQF